This T cell receptor (beta chain) was obtained from a study of tumor-infiltrating lymphocytes in primary liver carcinoma. Overall study: Patients of both sexes were 30 to 69 years old. General study results and limits: Tumor region pairs shared more overlap than did tumor-adjacent and tumor-blood pairs. Relative to blood, tumors carried a significantly larger fraction of the repertoire in their top 250 clones (p = 0.039).

On this clonotype itself: As yet, its antigen is unknown. Relative to the germline gene, one junction end is altered; a read error may explain this.

A primer matching the constant region was used to make TCR beta cDNA from approximately 0.55 ug of total RNA. Three rounds of nested multiplex PCR with slightly modified ARM-PCR produced TCR beta libraries. Researchers ran the first two PCR rounds for ten to eleven cycles each with TRBV1-TRBV30 forward primers and a C-beta reverse primer. TCRdb called the multiplex PCR reads again in MiXCR, with one record for every CDR3 protein. This repertoire shows about 92,000 distinct CDR3 sequences, 65% to 70% found once; its top ten account for 27%. RNA and DNA were co-extracted from about 20-30 mg of unsorted bulk tissue. Patients' primary liver carcinoma was surgically resected. The CDR3 runs 13 residues. Germline V lookup: CDR1 SGHAT, CDR2 FQDESV (reference sequence).

The source material was tumor-adjacent normal liver tissue. This receptor was taken from a man in his forties or fifties with primary liver carcinoma and hepatitis B virus infection. V is TRBV11-1 and J is TRBJ2-5, with a weak D call TRBD2 (5 bases). CDR3 coding DNA: TGTCCCAGCAGCACAACGAGGGATGAGACCCGGTACTTC. Its protein is CPSSTTRDETRYF.